The clone carrying this T cell receptor beta chain has only a few counts. Its target is not known. CDR1 is MNHNS and CDR2 is SASEGT in the germline V gene. The CDR3 runs 14 residues. The ends were cut back, 7 bases at V and 4 bases at J, with 15 bases in the middle. This entry comes from a study of T-cell reconstitution after alpha-beta-depleted transplantation in children. Unique molecular identifiers were incorporated into the prepared TCRbeta library. TCRdb fed the PCR reads into MiXCR, producing one record per CDR3 protein. The table lists about 980,000 distinct CDR3 sequences, about 29% of them singletons. Study findings and constraints: At one year after transplant, newly produced T cells mostly accounted for T-cell counts and diversity. Several hundred expanded graft clones reportedly were the source of alpha-beta T cells about two months after transplant.

The V gene is TRBV6-1, the J gene TRBJ2-3, with TRBD2 as a possible D gene (7 bases). Here the sequenced sample was PBMCs, mostly from graft donor cells, taken 360 days after TCRalphabeta/CD19-depleted stem cell transplant. This TCR was sampled from a boy in the first two years of life who had a stem cell transplant for SCID, so the T cells may come from the graft donor. DNA for the CDR3: TGTGCCAGCACCTGGGGGGGCGCCGCAGATACGCAGTATTTT. Translated: CASTWGGAADTQYF.